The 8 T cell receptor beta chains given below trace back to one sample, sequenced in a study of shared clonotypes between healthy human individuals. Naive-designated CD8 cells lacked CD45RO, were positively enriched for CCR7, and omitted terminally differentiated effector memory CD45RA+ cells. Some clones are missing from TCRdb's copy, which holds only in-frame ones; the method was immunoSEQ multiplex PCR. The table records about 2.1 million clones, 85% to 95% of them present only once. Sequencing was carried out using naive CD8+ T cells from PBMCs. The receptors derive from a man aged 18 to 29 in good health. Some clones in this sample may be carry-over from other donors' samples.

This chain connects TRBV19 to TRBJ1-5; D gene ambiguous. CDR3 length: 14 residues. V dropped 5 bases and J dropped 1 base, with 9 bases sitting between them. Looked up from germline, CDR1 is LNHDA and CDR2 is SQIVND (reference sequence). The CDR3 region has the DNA TGTGCCAGTAGTGCGTATGAAAGCAATCAGCCCCAGCATTTT. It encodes CASSAYESNQPQHF.

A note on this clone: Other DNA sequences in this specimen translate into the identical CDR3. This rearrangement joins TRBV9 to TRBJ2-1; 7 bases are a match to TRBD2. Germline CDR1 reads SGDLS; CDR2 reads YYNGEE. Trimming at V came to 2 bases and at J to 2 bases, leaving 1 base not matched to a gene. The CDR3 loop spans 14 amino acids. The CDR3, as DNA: TGTGCCAGCAGCGTCGCGGGAGCCTACAATGAGCAGTTCTTC. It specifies CASSVAGAYNEQFF.

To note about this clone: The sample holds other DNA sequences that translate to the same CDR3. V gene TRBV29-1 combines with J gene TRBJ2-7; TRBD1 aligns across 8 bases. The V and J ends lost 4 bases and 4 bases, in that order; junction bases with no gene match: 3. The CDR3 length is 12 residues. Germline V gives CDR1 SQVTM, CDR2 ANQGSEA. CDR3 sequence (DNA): TGCAGCGTTGTTACAGGGGGGTACGAGCAGTACTTC. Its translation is CSVVTGGYEQYF.

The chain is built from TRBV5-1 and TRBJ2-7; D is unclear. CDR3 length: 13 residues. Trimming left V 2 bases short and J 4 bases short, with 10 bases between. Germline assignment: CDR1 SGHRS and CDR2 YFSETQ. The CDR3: CASSFQKGYEQYF. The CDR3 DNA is TGCGCCAGCAGCTTCCAGAAGGGATACGAGCAGTACTTC.

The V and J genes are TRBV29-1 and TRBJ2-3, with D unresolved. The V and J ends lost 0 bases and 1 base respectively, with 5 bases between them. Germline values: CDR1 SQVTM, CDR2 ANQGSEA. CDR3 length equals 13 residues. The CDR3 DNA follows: TGCAGCGTTGAAGATTTGGGCACAGATACGCAGTATTTT. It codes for CSVEDLGTDTQYF.

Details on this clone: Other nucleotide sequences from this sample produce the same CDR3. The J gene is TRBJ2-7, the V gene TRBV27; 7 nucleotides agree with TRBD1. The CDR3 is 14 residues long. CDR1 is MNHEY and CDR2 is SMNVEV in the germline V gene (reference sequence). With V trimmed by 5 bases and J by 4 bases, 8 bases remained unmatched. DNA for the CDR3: TGTGCCAGCAGTCTCCGACAGGGATATTACGAGCAGTACTTC. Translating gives CASSLRQGYYEQYF.

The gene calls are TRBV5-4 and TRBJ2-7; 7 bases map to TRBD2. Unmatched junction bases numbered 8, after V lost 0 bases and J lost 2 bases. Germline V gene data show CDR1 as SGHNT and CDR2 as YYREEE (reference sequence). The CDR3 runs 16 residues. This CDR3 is CASSLDSGFSAYEQYF. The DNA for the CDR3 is TGTGCCAGCAGCTTGGATAGCGGGTTCTCTGCCTACGAGCAGTACTTC.

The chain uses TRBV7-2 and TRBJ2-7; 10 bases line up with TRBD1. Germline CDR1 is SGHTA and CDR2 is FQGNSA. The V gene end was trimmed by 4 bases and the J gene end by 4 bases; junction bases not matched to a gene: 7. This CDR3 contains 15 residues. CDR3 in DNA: TGTGCCAGCAGCTATGCATGGGACAGGGGATACGAGCAGTACTTC. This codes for CASSYAWDRGYEQYF.